These 5 T cell receptor beta chains were sequenced from one sample in a study of beta chain features in type 1 diabetes. Of the isolated RNA, all was reverse transcribed, and so the sequenced material was expressed TCRB transcripts. Sequencing used immunoSEQ multiplex PCR; TCRdb keeps in-frame clones, though not all of them. The repertoire includes hundreds of thousands of clones, around a sixth of them detected once, and about 0.097% sits in the top ten. The sequencing input was naive CD4+ T cells from blood. The receptors were sampled from a man between 18 and 35 years old in good health.

V gene TRBV18 combines with J gene TRBJ2-1; D is uncertain. Germline-derived CDR1 and CDR2 are KGHSH and LQKENI. The length of the CDR3 is 15 residues. With 1 base removed from V and 2 bases from J, the gap between germline ends came to 9 bases. CDR3 in DNA: TGTGCCAGCTCACCACAGGGTAGTACCTACAATGAGCAGTTCTTC. Its translation is CASSPQGSTYNEQFF.

The chain has TRBV5-4 and TRBJ2-4; D perhaps matches TRBD1 (6 bases). The CDR3 length is 16 residues. Germline CDR1 and CDR2: SGHNT and YYREEE (reference sequence). Trimming removed 0 bases at V and 0 bases at J, with 10 bases between. The CDR3 DNA follows: TGTGCCAGCAGCTTGGGGGACACCTTAGCCAAAAACATTCAGTACTTC. Translation: CASSLGDTLAKNIQYF.

In its sample, this clone was seen a few times. This chain uses TRBV6-1 with TRBJ1-5; no clear D gene. V gave up 8 bases and J gave up 3 bases, with 11 bases separating them. Germline V gene lookup returns CDR1 MNHNS and CDR2 SASEGT. This CDR3 has 13 residues. The CDR3 sequence is CASETANNQPQHF. The CDR3 DNA reads TGTGCCAGCGAGACCGCGAACAATCAGCCCCAGCATTTT.

The J gene is TRBJ1-4, the V gene TRBV6-5, with D unresolved. Germline-derived CDR1 and CDR2 are MNHEY and SVGAGI. This CDR3 is 15 amino acids long. V was trimmed by 6 bases and J by 0 bases, leaving 11 bases between them. Written as DNA, the CDR3 is TGTGCCAGCAGCTTCAAAATCCCAACTAATGAAAAACTGTTTTTT. Its translation: CASSFKIPTNEKLFF.

In its sample, this clone was seen a few times. The V gene is TRBV2, the J gene TRBJ2-1; D not resolved. The CDR3 sequence is 16 residues long. Germline V lookup: CDR1 SNHLY, CDR2 FYNNEI. With 7 bases removed from V and 0 bases from J, the gap between germline ends came to 16 bases. The CDR3 nucleotides read TGTGCCAGCACGTTGGAAGGGTTCACCTCCTACAATGAGCAGTTCTTC. This gives the protein CASTLEGFTSYNEQFF.